This T cell receptor (beta chain) was identified in a study of T cell responses to AZD1222 COVID-19 vaccine (dated by TCRdb to the early 2020s). A note on the overall study: AZD1222 recipients with second doses at about 4 weeks or about 12 weeks were pooled, because spike-specific TCR depth and breadth did not differ between schedules. Trial participants were enrolled by age into subgroups of 18-55, 56-69 and 70-plus years, and about 150, 27 and 61 TCR-sequenced participants, respectively, were included in these subgroups. TCR sequencing was performed for roughly 240 trial participants, of whom 200 to 210 were given two doses of AZD1222 and around 25 were given two doses of MenACWY control vaccine. The paper's findings and limits, for the study overall: Nearly half of unique spike-specific TCRs reportedly recognized epitopes outside regions mutated in the B.1.351 and B.1.1.7 variants. Conclusions about previously exposed vaccinees were limited because only six AZD1222 recipients were SARS-CoV-2 seropositive at baseline. After two AZD1222 doses, both the breadth and the depth of spike-specific TCRs were significantly higher than at day 0 and than in MenACWY recipients. The whole spike protein was spanned by vaccine-associated CD4 TCRs, and dominant responses were seen in regions 160-218 and 743-854. Participants were mostly white British and included more females than males, and it was suggested by the authors that clonal diversity may have been underestimated. Because no day 14 peak-response samples were available, repertoires were characterized only after the peak T cell response. The 56-69-year group was small, and its depth increase did not reach significance, likely because of low power.

From the germline V gene, CDR1 is SGHTA and CDR2 is FQGNSA. The CDR3 sequence holds 16 residues, the cysteine and phenylalanine included. Only the CDR3 part of the read is kept: 48 bases, read in frame from the first base. V loses 0 bases of germline sequence and J loses 2 bases, and the interval between the two ends is 8 bases. Remarks on this clone: What this receptor recognizes is not known. No much larger clonotype is one base removed from it; base qualities were not supplied.

Sample time point, as interpreted from the label and publication: baseline before first vaccination. Vaccinee samples were obtained from the UK trials COV001 and COV002, which included a single-blind randomized controlled phase 2/3 trial of AZD1222 (ChAdOx1 nCoV-19) in healthy adults. For TCRbeta chain sequencing, PBMC samples from trial participants were taken at day 0 and at day 28 after the second dose. The CDR3 regions of human TCRbeta chains were analyzed by immunosequencing. As for the original processing: TCRs in the repertoires were matched against a reference library of SARS-CoV-2-specific TCRs that had been generated with the MIRA antigen-specificity platform. Breadth was defined as the fraction of unique TCRs that were SARS-CoV-2-associated. Depth was defined as the fraction of total T cells that were SARS-CoV-2-associated. Each spike-specific TCR was assigned to its reactive spike region and to a CD4 or CD8 class using the MIRA data. Log10-transformed breadth and depth values were compared by one-way ANOVA with Sidak's multiple comparisons tests. TCRdb provides this immuneACCESS table in a form limited to in-frame rearrangements. Some clones are lacking; in checked studies, under half of them reflect an unresolved V gene, and why the rest are absent is not known. Clone size and the V and J calls come from that table; the DNA yielded D and trimming. A total of 90,000 to 150,000 clones appear in this sample, 85% to 90% of them only once. The ten largest clonotypes hold roughly 7.7% of the sample.

This sample comprised peripheral blood, obtained on day 0 of AZD1222 vaccination. The origin of this receptor is an adult in good health. The chain employs TRBV7-2 and TRBJ2-6; a tentative D match to TRBD1 spans 6 bases. The CDR3 reads CASSLAWGPGANVLTF. The DNA sequence reads TGTGCCAGCAGCTTAGCTTGGGGGCCTGGGGCCAACGTCCTGACTTTC.